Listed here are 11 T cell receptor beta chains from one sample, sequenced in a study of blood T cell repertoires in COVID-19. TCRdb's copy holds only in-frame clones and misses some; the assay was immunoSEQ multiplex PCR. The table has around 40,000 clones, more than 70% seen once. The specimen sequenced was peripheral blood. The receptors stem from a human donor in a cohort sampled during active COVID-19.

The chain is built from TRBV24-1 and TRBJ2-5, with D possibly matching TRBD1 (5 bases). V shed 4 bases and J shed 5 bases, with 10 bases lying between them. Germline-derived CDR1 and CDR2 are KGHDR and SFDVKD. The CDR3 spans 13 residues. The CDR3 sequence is CATSDPGLETQYF. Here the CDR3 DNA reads TGTGCCACCAGTGACCCAGGGTTGGAGACCCAGTACTTC.

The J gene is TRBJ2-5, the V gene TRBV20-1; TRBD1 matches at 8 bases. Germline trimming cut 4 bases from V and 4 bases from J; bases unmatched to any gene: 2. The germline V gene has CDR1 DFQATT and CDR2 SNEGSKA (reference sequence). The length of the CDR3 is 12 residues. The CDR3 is CSATDRGETQYF. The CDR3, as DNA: TGCAGTGCTACTGACAGGGGAGAGACCCAGTACTTC.

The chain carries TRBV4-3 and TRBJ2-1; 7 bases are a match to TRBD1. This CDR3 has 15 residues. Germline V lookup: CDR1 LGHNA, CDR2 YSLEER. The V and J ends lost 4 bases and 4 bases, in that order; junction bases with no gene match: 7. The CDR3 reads CASSREGQTYNEQFF. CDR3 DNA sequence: TGCGCCAGCAGCCGCGAGGGACAGACATACAATGAGCAGTTCTTC.

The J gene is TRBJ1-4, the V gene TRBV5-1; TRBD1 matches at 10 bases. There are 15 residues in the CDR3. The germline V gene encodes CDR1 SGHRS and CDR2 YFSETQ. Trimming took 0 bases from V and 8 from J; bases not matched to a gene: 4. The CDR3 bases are TGCGCCAGCAGCTTGGCCGGGACAGGGGACGAAAAACTGTTTTTT. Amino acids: CASSLAGTGDEKLFF. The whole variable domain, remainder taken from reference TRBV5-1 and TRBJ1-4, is KAGVTQTPRYLIKTRGQQVTLSCSPISGHRSVSWYQQTPGQGLQFLFEYFSETQRNKGNFPGRFSGRQFSNSRSEMNVSTLELGDSALYLCASSLAGTGDEKLFFGSGTQLSVL.

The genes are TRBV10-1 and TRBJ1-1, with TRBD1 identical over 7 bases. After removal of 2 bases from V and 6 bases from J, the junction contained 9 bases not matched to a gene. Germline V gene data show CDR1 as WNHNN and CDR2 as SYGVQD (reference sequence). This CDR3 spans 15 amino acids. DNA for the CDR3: TGCGCCAGCAGTGAGGCAGGGGGACCCTATGCTGAAGCTTTCTTT. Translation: CASSEAGGPYAEAFF.

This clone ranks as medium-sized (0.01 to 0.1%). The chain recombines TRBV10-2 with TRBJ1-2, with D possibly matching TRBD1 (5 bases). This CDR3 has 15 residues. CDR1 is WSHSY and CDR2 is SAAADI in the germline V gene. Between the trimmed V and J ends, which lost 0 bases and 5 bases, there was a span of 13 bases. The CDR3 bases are TGCGCCAGCAGTGAGTCGGAGCAGGGAGGTTATGGCTACACCTTC. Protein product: CASSESEQGGYGYTF.

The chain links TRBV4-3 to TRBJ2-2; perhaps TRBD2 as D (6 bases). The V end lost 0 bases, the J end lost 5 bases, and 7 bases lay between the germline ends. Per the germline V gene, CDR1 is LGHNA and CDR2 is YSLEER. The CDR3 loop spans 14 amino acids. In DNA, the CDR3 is TGCGCCAGCAGCCAAGATGGAGGGACCGGGGAGCTGTTTTTT. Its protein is CASSQDGGTGELFF.

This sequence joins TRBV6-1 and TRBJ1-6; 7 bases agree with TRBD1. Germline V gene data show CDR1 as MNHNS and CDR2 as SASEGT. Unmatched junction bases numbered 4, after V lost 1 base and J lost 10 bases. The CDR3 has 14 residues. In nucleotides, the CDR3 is TGTGCCAGCAGTGAAGGGGGACAGACCTCACCCCTCCACTTT. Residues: CASSEGGQTSPLHF.

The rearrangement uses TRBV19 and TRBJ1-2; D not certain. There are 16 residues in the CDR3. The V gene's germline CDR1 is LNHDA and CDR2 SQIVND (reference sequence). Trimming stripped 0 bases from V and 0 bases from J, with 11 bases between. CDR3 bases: TGTGCCAGTAGTATAGATCGCGCTCTTTCTAACTATGGCTACACCTTC. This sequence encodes CASSIDRALSNYGYTF.

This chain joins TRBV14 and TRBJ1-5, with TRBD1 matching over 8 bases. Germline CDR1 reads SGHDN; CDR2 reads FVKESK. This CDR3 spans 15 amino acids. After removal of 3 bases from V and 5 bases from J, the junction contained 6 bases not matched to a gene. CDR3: CASSHPTGVYQPQHF. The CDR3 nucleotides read TGTGCCAGCAGCCACCCGACAGGGGTGTATCAGCCCCAGCATTTT.

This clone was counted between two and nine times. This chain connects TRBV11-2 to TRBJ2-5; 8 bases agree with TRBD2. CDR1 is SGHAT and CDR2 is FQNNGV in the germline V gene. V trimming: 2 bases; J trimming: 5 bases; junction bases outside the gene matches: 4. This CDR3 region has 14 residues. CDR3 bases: TGTGCCAGCAGCTTAAGGCGGGGGGTGGAGACCCAGTACTTC. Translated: CASSLRRGVETQYF. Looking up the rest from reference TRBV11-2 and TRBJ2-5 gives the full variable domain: EAGVAQSPRYKIIEKRQSVAFWCNPISGHATLYWYQQILGQGPKLLIQFQNNGVVDDSQLPKDRFSAERLKGVDSTLKIQPAKLEDSAVYLCASSLRRGVETQYFGPGTRLLVL.